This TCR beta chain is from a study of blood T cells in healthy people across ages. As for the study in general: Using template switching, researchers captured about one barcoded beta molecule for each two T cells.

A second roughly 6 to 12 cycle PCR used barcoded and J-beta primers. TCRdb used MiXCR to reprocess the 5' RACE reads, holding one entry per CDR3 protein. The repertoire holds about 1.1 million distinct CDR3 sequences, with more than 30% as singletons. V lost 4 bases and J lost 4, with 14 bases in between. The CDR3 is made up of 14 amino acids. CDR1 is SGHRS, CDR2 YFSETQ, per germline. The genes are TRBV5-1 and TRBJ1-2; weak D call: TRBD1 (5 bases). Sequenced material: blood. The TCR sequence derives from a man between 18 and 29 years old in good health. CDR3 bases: TGCGCCAGCAGCGTGTCTGGACAACTCTATGGCTACACCTTC. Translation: CASSVSGQLYGYTF.